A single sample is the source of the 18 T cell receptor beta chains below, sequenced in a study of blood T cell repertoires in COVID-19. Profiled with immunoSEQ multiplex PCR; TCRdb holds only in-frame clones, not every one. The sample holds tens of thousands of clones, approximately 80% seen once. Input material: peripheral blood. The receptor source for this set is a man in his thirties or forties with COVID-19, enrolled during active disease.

DNA for the CDR3: TGCAGCGTCCAGACAGAGTCATCCTACGAGCAGTACTTC. It is translated as CSVQTESSYEQYF. V gene TRBV29-1 combines with J gene TRBJ2-7; tentative D call: TRBD1 (5 bases). Germline assignment: CDR1 SQVTM and CDR2 ANQGSEA. The CDR3 consists of 13 residues. V was trimmed by 6 bases and J by 1 base, leaving 13 bases between them.

For the CDR3, the DNA is TGTGCCAGCAGCTTATCCCCGGGAGTTGAGCAGTTCTTC. The encoded protein is CASSLSPGVEQFF. J is TRBJ2-1 and V is TRBV11-2; D is possibly TRBD2 (6 bases). Germline V gives CDR1 SGHAT, CDR2 FQNNGV. This CDR3 spans 13 amino acids. V was cut by 2 bases and J by 9 bases, with 11 bases left in between.

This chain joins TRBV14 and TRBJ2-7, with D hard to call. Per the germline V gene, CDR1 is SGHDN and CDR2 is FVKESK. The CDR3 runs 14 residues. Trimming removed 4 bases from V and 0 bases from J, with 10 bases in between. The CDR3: CASSPLGSSYEQYF. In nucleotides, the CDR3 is TGTGCCAGCAGCCCGTTGGGCAGCTCCTACGAGCAGTACTTC.

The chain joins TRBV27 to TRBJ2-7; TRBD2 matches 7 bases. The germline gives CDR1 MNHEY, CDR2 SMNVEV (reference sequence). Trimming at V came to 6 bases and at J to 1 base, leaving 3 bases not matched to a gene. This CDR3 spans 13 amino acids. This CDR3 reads CASRISGSYEQYF. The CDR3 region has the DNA TGTGCCAGCAGAATTAGCGGGTCCTACGAGCAGTACTTC.

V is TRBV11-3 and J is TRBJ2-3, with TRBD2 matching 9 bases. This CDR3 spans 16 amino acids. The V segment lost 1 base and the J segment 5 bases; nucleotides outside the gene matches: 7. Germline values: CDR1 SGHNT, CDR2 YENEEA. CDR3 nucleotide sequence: TGTGCCAGCAGCTTAGCCCCGGGACTAGCTGGAGATACGCAGTATTTT. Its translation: CASSLAPGLAGDTQYF.

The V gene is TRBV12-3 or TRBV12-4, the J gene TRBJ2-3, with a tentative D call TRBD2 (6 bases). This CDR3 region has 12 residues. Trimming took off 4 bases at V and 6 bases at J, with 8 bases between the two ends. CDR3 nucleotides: TGTGCCAGCAGTTCCCGGGAGGATACGCAGTATTTT. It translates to CASSSREDTQYF.

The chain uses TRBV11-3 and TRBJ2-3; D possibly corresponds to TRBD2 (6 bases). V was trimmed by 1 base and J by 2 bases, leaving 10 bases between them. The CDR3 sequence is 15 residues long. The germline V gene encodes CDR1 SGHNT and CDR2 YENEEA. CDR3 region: CASSLGLESTDTQYF. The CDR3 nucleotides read TGTGCCAGCAGCTTAGGACTAGAATCCACAGATACGCAGTATTTT.

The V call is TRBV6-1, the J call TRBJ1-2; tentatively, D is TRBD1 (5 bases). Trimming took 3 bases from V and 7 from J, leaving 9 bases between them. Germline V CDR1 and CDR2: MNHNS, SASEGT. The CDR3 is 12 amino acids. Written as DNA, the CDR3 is TGTGCCAGCAGTGACAGGGTAGGTGGCTACACCTTC. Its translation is CASSDRVGGYTF.

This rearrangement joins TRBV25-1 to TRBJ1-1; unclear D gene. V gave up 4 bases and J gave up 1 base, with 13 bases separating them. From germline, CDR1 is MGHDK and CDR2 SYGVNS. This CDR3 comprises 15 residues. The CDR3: CASSGPTGSNTEAFF. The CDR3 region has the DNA TGTGCCAGCAGTGGACCCACGGGGTCGAACACTGAAGCTTTCTTT. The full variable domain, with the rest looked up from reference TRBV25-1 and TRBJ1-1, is EADIYQTPRYLVIGTGKKITLECSQTMGHDKMYWYQQDPGMELHLIHYSYGVNSTEKGDLSSESTVSRIRTEHFPLTLESARPSHTSQYLCASSGPTGSNTEAFFGQGTRLTVV.

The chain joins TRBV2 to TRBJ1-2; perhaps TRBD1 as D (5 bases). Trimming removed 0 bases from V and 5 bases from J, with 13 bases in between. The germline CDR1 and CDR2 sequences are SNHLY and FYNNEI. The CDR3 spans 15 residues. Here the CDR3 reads CASSEALQGQYGYTF. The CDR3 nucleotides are TGTGCCAGCAGTGAAGCGCTGCAGGGTCAGTATGGCTACACCTTC.

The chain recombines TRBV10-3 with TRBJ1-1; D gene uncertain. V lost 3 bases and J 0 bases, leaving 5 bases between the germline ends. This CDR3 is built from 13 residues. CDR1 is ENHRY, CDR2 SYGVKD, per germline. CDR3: CAISDRLNTEAFF. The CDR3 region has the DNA TGTGCCATCAGTGACAGGCTGAACACTGAAGCTTTCTTT.

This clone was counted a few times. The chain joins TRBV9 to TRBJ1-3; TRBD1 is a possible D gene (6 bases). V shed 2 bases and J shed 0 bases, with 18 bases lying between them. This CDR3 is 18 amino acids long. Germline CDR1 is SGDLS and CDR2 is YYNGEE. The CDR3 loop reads CASSVSDYRAFSGNTIYF. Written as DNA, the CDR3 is TGTGCCAGCAGCGTCTCCGATTACAGGGCGTTCTCTGGAAACACCATATATTTT. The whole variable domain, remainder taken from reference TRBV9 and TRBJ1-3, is DSGVTQTPKHLITATGQRVTLRCSPRSGDLSVYWYQQSLDQGLQFLIQYYNGEERAKGNILERFSAQQFPDLHSELNLSSLELGDSALYFCASSVSDYRAFSGNTIYFGEGSWLTVV.

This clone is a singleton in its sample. This chain's CDR3 is CAISGGSGGLTYEQYF. Written as DNA, the CDR3 is TGTGCCATCAGTGGGGGTAGCGGGGGGCTAACCTACGAGCAGTACTTC. This chain joins TRBV10-3 and TRBJ2-7; 10 bases align to TRBD2. In germline, CDR1 is ENHRY, CDR2 SYGVKD. The CDR3 consists of 16 residues. J lost 2 bases, V lost 4 bases, and 8 bases had no gene match.

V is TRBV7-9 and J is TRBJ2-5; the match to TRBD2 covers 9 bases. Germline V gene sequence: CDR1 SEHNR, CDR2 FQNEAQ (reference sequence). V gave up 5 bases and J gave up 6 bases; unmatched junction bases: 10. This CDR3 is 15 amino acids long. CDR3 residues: CASSQAGGKGKTQYF. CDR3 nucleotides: TGTGCCAGCAGCCAAGCGGGAGGTAAAGGAAAGACCCAGTACTTC. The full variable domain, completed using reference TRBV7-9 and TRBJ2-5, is DTGVSQNPRHKITKRGQNVTFRCDPISEHNRLYWYRQTLGQGPEFLTYFQNEAQLEKSRLLSDRFSAERPKGSFSTLEIQRTEQGDSAMYLCASSQAGGKGKTQYFGPGTRLLVL.

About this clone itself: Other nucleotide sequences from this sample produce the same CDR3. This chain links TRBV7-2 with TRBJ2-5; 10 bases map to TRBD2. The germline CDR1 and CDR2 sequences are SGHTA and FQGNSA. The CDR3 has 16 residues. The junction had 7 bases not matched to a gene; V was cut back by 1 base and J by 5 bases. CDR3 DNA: TGTGCCAGCAGCTTAGTAGCAAGCGGGGGGGCGGAGACCCAGTACTTC. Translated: CASSLVASGGAETQYF.

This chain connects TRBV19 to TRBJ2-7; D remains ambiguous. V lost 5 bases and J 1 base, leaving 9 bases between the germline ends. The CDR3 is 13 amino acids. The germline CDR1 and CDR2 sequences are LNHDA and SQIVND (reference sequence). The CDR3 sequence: CASSETGSYEQYF. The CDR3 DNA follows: TGTGCCAGTAGTGAGACTGGGTCCTACGAGCAGTACTTC.

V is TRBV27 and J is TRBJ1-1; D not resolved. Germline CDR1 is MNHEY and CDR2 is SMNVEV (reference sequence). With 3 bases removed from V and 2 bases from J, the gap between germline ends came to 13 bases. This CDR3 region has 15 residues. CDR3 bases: TGTGCCAGCAGTTTTAATATAGCTCAAAACACTGAAGCTTTCTTT. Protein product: CASSFNIAQNTEAFF.

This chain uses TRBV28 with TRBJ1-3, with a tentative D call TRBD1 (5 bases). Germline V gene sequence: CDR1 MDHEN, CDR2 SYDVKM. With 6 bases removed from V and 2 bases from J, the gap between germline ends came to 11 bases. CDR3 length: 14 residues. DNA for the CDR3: TGTGCCAGCAGGTTCTGGGGGGCTGGAAACACCATATATTTT. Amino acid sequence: CASRFWGAGNTIYF.